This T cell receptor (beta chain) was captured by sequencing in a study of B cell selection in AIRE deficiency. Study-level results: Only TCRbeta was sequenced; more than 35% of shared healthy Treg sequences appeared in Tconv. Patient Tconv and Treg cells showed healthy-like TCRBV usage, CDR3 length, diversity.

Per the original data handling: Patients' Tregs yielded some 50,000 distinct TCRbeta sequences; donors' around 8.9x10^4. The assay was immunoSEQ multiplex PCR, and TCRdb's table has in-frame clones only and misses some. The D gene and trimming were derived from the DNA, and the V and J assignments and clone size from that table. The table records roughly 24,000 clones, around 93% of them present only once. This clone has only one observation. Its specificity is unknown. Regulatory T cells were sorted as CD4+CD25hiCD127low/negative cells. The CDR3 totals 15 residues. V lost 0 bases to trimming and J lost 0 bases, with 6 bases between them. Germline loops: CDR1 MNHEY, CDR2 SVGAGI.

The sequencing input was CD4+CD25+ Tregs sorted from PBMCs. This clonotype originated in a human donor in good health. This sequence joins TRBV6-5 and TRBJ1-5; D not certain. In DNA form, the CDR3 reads TGTGCCAGCAGTTACTCAACAGCTAGCAATCAGCCCCAGCATTTT. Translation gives CASSYSTASNQPQHF.